This T cell receptor (beta chain) was observed in a study of cytomegalovirus exposure and HLA in healthy donors (dated by TCRdb to about 2017). Study-wide context: An earlier analysis of 587 of the donors reported over 250 Gb of sequence data and 117 million unique TCR beta sequences obtained from about 179 million T cells. The study used immunosequencing to profile the T cell repertoires of 670 or so subjects and linked those repertoires to cytomegalovirus serostatus. Among the roughly 390 genotyped donors, about 83% belonged to the genetic ancestry cluster associated with self-reported Caucasian donors. In addition to the first cohort of hundreds of subjects, a separate validation cohort of under 150 different subjects was used. HLA typing covered class I and class II loci at four-digit resolution. A later genetic analysis took genome-wide SNP genotypes for about three fifths of the 666 donors and used that subset as a discovery cohort. The study aimed to test whether signatures of past pathogen exposure could be identified by cataloging public T cell receptors. Donor age, sex, ethnicity and CMV serostatus were compiled alongside the repertoire data. The number of typed donors differed by locus: roughly 629-640 for A, B, C, DRB1 and DQB1; approximately 520 for DQA1; over 600 for DPA1; and around 470 for DPB1. To decide whether each TCR beta V gene segment behaved as functional or pseudogenic, an earlier analysis of some 580 of the donors relied on high-throughput TCR beta sequencing. Rather than drawing on any new phenotypic data, the later analysis identified candidate immune exposures from TCR beta sequences and the way those sequences occurred across donors. Approximately 330 gigabases of sequencing data and 75 million to 85 million unique TCR sequences made up an early release that covered several hundred HLA-typed donors. Because of strong linkage in the cohort, roughly five DR-DQ haplotypes were treated as single units for association and clustering. A later analysis re-analyzed previously published TCR beta repertoires from about 730 donors and added high-resolution HLA genotyping to study TCR occurrence patterns. All discovery cohort repertoires had been generated on a single sequencing platform. The study combined high-throughput TCR immunosequencing, statistical association of individual TCRs with disease status, and machine learning to predict cytomegalovirus infection status. Among 350 to 400 genotyped donors of the cohort, an average of roughly 240,000 unique TCR beta nucleotide sequences were sequenced per donor, about a sixth of them non-productive. What the study reported, not specific to this receptor: A cluster of highly shared sequence variants was judged likely to represent a technical artifact of the sequencing pipeline. It was suggested by the authors that the approach could potentially be generalized to other disease states and immunological phenotypes. In vitro tests confirmed that a few of the cytomegalovirus-associated TCR beta chains recognize cytomegalovirus antigens. In a later analysis, HLA-associated TCR beta chains were found to be more clonally expanded and to have lower generation probabilities than equally common non-associated chains. Because counts were too low, about 15 rarely observed V segments, including chromosome 9 orphons, were left out of the earlier analysis of several hundred of the donors. Roughly uniform sequencing depth across donors was assumed in presence/absence analyses, although this assumption may not hold. The classifier was reported to diagnose cytomegalovirus status with high specificity and sensitivity in both the original and validation cohorts. While some public TCRs were present in many individuals, most TCR sequences turned up only very rarely across donors. In a later analysis, the rate of TCR association differed among HLA loci, with DRB1 alleles having the most associated TCRs and HLA-C alleles having the fewest. According to a later genetic analysis, donors in an Asian-associated ancestry cluster had fewer N-insertions in productive TCRs than the approximately 670-donor mean. In a later genetic analysis, a missense DCLRE1C variant was associated with V-gene and J-gene trimming of TCR beta chains, and the association was replicated in an independent cohort. An earlier analysis of approximately 600 of the donors showed that most TCR beta V segments appeared in productive rearrangements either about 87% or about 30% of the time, which broadly matched IMGT annotations. Correlated functional status among segregating V segments might reflect linkage disequilibrium, but an unknown experimental factor could not be ruled out. Specific HLA alleles were associated with 15,000 to 20,000 TCR beta sequences at a false discovery rate of 0.05 in a later analysis. Several of the top co-occurrence clusters appeared to be linked to parvovirus B19, influenza, CMV and Epstein-Barr virus, according to a later analysis. The 87-base-pair reads could not distinguish some IMGT-functional V segments, including TRBV6-2 and TRBV6-3, so those segments were excluded. In the study, 164 TCR beta chains were listed as associated with cytomegalovirus. In this cohort, only TCR beta chains were sequenced, and detectable features were limited by the absence of alpha or paired-chain data. A further reported finding was that TCR beta sequences accurately predicted the HLA-A and HLA-B alleles for most subjects in the first cohort. Because HLA typing was unavailable for some donors at each locus, only the typed subset was used in association tests. When HLA alleles, especially DR and DQ, strongly co-occurred, attributing TCR associations to individual alleles was difficult. The only immune exposure information available for the cohort was CMV serostatus. A later analysis found that most CMV-associated TCR beta chains appeared HLA-restricted, with HLA associations seemingly driven largely by CMV exposure.

The cohort consisted of approximately 670 healthy bone marrow donors. Cohort members were all nominally healthy when sampled, although unrecorded immune exposures were likely present. The donor was CMV seropositive and was included in the group of some 290 seropositive cohort members. A peripheral blood sample was collected from each donor, and TCR beta sequencing was performed on peripheral blood mononuclear cells. Genomic DNA was extracted from the blood cell samples with the Qiagen DNeasy Blood Extraction Kit. Trimming accounts for 0 bases at V and 2 bases at J, while the number of junction bases matched to no gene is 5. CDR1 GTSNPN and CDR2 SVGIG are derived from the germline V gene (reference sequence). The cysteine opens and the phenylalanine closes a CDR3 of 15 amino acids. The CDR3 DNA has 45 bases and is translated from base 1. Library prep was done by the immunoSEQ multiplex PCR assay. The multiplex PCR relied on a mix of 60 forward primers for TCR Vbeta segments and 13 reverse primers for TCR Jbeta segments. Amplification of the CDR3 region of rearranged TCR beta genes was performed with a multiplex PCR assay on genomic DNA. The Illumina HiSeq System was used to sequence the amplified TCR beta libraries as 87-base-pair reads. On the study's bioinformatics: A later analysis counted around 72 million unique TCR beta chains across the 650 to 800 repertoires, and some 11 million of these chains were shared by at least two donors. To remove PCR and sequencing errors, raw reads were error-corrected and collapsed into unique sequences using a nearest-neighbor algorithm that merged closely related sequences. Alignment of CDR3 sequences to IMGT reference sequences was used to assign V, D and J gene segments. For a sequence to be retained, a match of at least six nucleotides to both a V gene segment and a J gene segment was required. A rearrangement counted as productive if the CDR3 had no stop codons and remained in frame with V and J, and every other rearrangement counted as non-productive. CDR3 was defined by IMGT convention, running from the second conserved V-encoded cysteine to the conserved J-encoded phenylalanine. The earlier analysis of some 550 of the donors excluded any sequence lacking an unambiguous match to a single V gene segment. An earlier analysis of 587 of the donors called V segments functional above 56.7% productive rearrangements and segregating when the between-donor standard deviation exceeded 5%. A statistical classification framework was built for diagnosing cytomegalovirus status from the catalog of TCR beta chain sequences. In a later analysis, V and J genes were assigned by comparing TCR nucleotide sequences against IMGT/GENE-DB human TR gene sequences. In a later analysis, CDR3 sequences and most-parsimonious VDJ recombination scenarios were assigned using the TCRdist pipeline. In a later analysis, every TCR beta chain was defined by the combination of its CDR3 amino acid sequence and its V-gene family, and reads without a unique V-gene family were dropped. A later analysis removed 550 to 650 highly shared, low-generation-probability nucleotide sequences to deal with suspected cross-contamination and a sequencing artifact. A later analysis calculated a clonal expansion index for each public chain from normalized within-repertoire ranks of inferred template counts. In a later analysis, generation probabilities were computed using a VDJ recombination model fitted to out-of-frame rearrangements, and the results were checked against IGoR. In a later analysis, hypergeometric tests were used to score TCR-TCR, TCR-HLA and TCR-CMV co-occurrence, with a repertoire-size bias correction applied to TCR pairs. False discovery rates were estimated in a later analysis by permuting HLA or CMV assignments 20 times. A later analysis grouped co-occurring TCRs with DBSCAN, adding TCRdist sequence similarity when clustering within HLA-allele-positive subsets. Co-occurrence clustering excluded repertoires with fewer than 30,000 or more than 120,000 public chains, plus five with anomalous nucleotide sharing. TCRdb took over this immuneACCESS table, retaining in-frame rearrangements with V and J assigned. Such tables are incomplete; in checked studies, under half of the missing clones stem from an unresolved V gene, and the remainder is unexplained. D and trimming were read from the DNA, whereas the V and J calls and clone size are those reported in that table. Recorded for this sample are 90,000 or so clones; over 70% of them occurred a single time. Approximately 23% of the sample rests with the top ten.

Remarks on this clone: This clone's antigen is unknown. It has no much larger one-base neighbor in the sample; base qualities were not kept.

The chain is assembled from TRBV30 and TRBJ2-5, and 8 bases in between align with TRBD1. The sequence was collected from a woman in her forties or fifties in good health and CMV-seropositive. Sequencing was done on a sample of PBMCs. CDR3 reads: CAWSVGTGHQETQYF. The nucleotide sequence reads as follows: TGTGCCTGGAGTGTCGGGACAGGCCATCAAGAGACCCAGTACTTC.